In its sample, the clone carrying this TCR beta chain was seen a few times. The antigen is undetermined. This specimen comes from a study of T-cell reconstitution after alpha-beta-depleted transplantation in children. Findings of the study overall: About two months after transplant, alpha-beta T cells reportedly came from several hundred expanded graft clones. Surviving recipient cells, namely T cells and thymic progenitors, were the source of high day-60 TCRbeta diversity in some patients.

V lost 6 bases, J lost 7 bases, and 13 bases lay in between. The CDR3 length is 13 residues. The TCRbeta library incorporated unique molecular identifiers. TCRdb re-derived calls from the PCR reads in MiXCR, one entry per CDR3 protein. The table lists around 700,000 distinct CDR3 sequences, 10% to 15% of them singletons. The genes are TRBV12-3 or TRBV12-4 and TRBJ2-1; perhaps TRBD1 as D (5 bases). This sequence was found in a girl aged 2 to 10 with congenital amegakaryocytic thrombocytopenia, due to receive a stem cell transplant. This specimen consisted of PBMCs, obtained before TCRalphabeta/CD19-depleted stem cell transplant. The CDR3 nucleotides are TGTGCCAGCAGGCAGGGAAGGGATAATGAGCAGTTCTTC. It codes for CASRQGRDNEQFF.